What follows describes a single TCR beta chain. The sample contains more than one DNA sequence encoding this CDR3. These data are taken from a study of shared clonotypes between healthy human individuals. CDR1 SGHRS and CDR2 YFSETQ come from the germline V gene. This CDR3 has 14 residues. Deletions cut 0 bases from V and 4 bases from J, with 7 bases between. TCRdb's copy holds only in-frame clones and misses some; the assay was immunoSEQ multiplex PCR. The sample gives 2 million to 2.5 million clones, 85% to 95% of which show up once; roughly 0.34% is in the top ten. V and J are TRBV5-1 and TRBJ2-2; unclear D gene. The sequence derives from a young man in good health. Some clones in this sample may be carry-over from other donors' samples. Sequences were obtained from naive CD4+ T cells from PBMCs. This sample's subset: CD45RA+ positively selected. This chain's CDR3 is CASSLGGSTGELFF. The CDR3 coding sequence is TGCGCCAGCAGCTTGGGGGGTAGCACCGGGGAGCTGTTTTTT.